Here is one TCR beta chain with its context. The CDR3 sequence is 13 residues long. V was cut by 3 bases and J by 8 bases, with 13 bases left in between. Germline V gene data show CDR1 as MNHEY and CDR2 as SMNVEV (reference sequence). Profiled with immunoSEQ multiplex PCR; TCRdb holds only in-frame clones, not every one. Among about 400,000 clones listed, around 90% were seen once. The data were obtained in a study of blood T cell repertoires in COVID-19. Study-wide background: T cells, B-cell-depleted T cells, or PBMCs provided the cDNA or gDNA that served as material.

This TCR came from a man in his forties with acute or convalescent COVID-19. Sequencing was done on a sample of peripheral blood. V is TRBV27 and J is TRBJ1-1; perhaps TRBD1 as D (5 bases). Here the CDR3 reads CASSFKGGAEAFF. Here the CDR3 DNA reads TGTGCCAGCAGTTTTAAGGGTGGGGCGGAAGCTTTCTTT.